This TCR beta chain was recovered during a study of OX40 agonist ivuxolimab in advanced cancers. Overall study: Of mixed ages from about 20 to 90 and averaging about 56 years, the group was around 78% male. Overall study results and limits: The CD4+ and CD8+ T cells in the blood had expanded clonally by week 6 at 0.1 to 3.0 mg/kg.

Trimming pared 4 bases from V and 0 bases from J, leaving 11 bases between. Germline V gene data show CDR1 as SGHRS and CDR2 as YFSETQ. CDR3 length equals 15 residues. TCRdb keeps only in-frame clones here, not all; method: immunoSEQ multiplex PCR. Among fewer than 85,000 clones listed, over 85% were seen once. Autoimmune disease history or systemic immunosuppression barred patients. As for this clone: Its target is unknown.

The sequencing used CD4+ or CD8+ T cells sorted from blood, collected in a trial of the OX40 agonist ivuxolimab. The chain employs TRBV5-1 and TRBJ2-1, with D hard to call. The receptor was isolated from an adult with an advanced solid tumor such as melanoma, head and neck, liver or kidney cancer. CDR3 in DNA: TGCGCCAGCAGCCGCACTGACATCTCCTACAATGAGCAGTTCTTC. Protein product: CASSRTDISYNEQFF.